The 19 T cell receptor beta chains listed next were all sequenced from one sample in a study of T cell repertoires in cytomegalovirus infection. No antigen is known for these receptors. TCRdb re-called the reads through MiXCR, storing one row per CDR3 protein. The table shows 700,000 to 950,000 distinct CDR3 sequences, with about 31% occurring only once. Specimen: cultured CD8+ T cells from PBMCs, collected from culture after CMV antigen stimulation. These receptors originate from a human donor in good health (CMV status not recorded). Some clones in this sample may be carry-over from other donors' samples.

The rearrangement uses TRBV9 and TRBJ2-7; D is unclear. The CDR3 contains 13 residues. Germline CDR1 and CDR2: SGDLS and YYNGEE. Trimming cost V 6 bases and J 2 bases, with 12 bases left between them. The DNA of the CDR3 is TGTGCCAGCAACACACACCCCACCTACGAGCAGTACGTC. This gives the protein CASNTHPTYEQYV.

The rearrangement uses TRBV29-1 and TRBJ2-2, with D uncertain. The CDR3 runs 16 residues. Per germline, CDR1 SQVTM and CDR2 ANQGSEA. V was cut by 6 bases and J by 3 bases, with 20 bases left in between. The CDR3 region has the DNA TGCAGCGTCCGCTTAGGGCCCCCCTCCGACACCGGGGAGCTGTTTTTT. Its protein is CSVRLGPPSDTGELFF.

The chain joins TRBV6-6 to TRBJ2-7, with D unresolved. The CDR3 contains 15 residues. V lost 6 bases to trimming and J lost 3 bases, with 18 bases between them. CDR1 and CDR2 (germline): MNHNY, SVGAGI (reference sequence). In nucleotides, the CDR3 is TGTGCCAGCAGCCCAGCCGGGTTGATGGGCTACGAGCAGTACGTC. This codes for CASSPAGLMGYEQYV.

The chain has TRBV6-2 or TRBV6-3 and TRBJ1-5; TRBD1 is a possible D gene (5 bases). There are 17 residues in the CDR3. Germline CDR1 MNHEY, CDR2 SVGEGT. V was trimmed by 3 bases and J by 0 bases, leaving 15 bases between them. CDR3 coding DNA: TGTGCCAGCAGTTATGAGGGGCCTCCGTATAGCAATCAGCCCCAGCATTTT. Translating it yields CASSYEGPPYSNQPQHF.

V gene TRBV7-9 combines with J gene TRBJ1-1; D possibly corresponds to TRBD1 (5 bases). Germline loops: CDR1 SEHNR, CDR2 FQNEAQ (reference sequence). There are 15 residues in the CDR3. V was trimmed by 8 bases and J by 1 base, leaving 17 bases between them. DNA of the CDR3: TGTGCCAGCCGTCGGGGGGGGGTCGGGAACACTGAAGCTTTCTTT. This translates into CASRRGGVGNTEAFF.

This clonotype has only a few counts. The rearrangement links TRBV4-3 to TRBJ2-1, with 9 positions matching TRBD1. Germline-derived CDR1 and CDR2 are LGHNA and YSLEER. V shed 3 bases, J shed 3 bases, and the junction held 3 bases outside the gene matches. CDR3 length: 15 amino acids. The CDR3 DNA reads TGCGCCAGCAGCCAGGGACAGGGTGTCTACAATGAGCAGTTCTTC. Residues: CASSQGQGVYNEQFF.

V usage is TRBV5-4 and J usage is TRBJ1-1; D gene ambiguous. Germline V gene lookup returns CDR1 SGHNT and CDR2 YYREEE (reference sequence). The CDR3 runs to 13 residues. Between the trimmed V and J ends, which lost 5 bases and 5 bases, there was a span of 13 bases. The CDR3 region has the DNA TGTGCCAGCAGTGAGGCTCTGGGGACTGAAGCTTTCTTT. Translation: CASSEALGTEAFF. Using reference TRBV5-4 and TRBJ1-1 for the parts outside the CDR3, the full variable domain is ETGVTQSPTHLIKTRGQQVTLRCSSQSGHNTVSWYQQALGQGPQFIFQYYREEENGRGNFPPRFSGLQFPNYSSELNVNALELDDSALYLCASSEALGTEAFFGQGTRLTVV.

This clonotype has at least ten counts. The rearrangement links TRBV6-6 to TRBJ1-1, with D perhaps matching TRBD1 (5 bases). CDR1 is MNHNY and CDR2 is SVGAGI in the germline V gene (reference sequence). The CDR3 loop spans 16 amino acids. Between the trimmed V and J ends, which lost 7 bases and 3 bases, there was a span of 21 bases. In nucleotides, the CDR3 is TGTGCCAGCACCTACGACCCGGGGGGGGTGGACACTGAAGCTTTCTTT. Translation: CASTYDPGGVDTEAFF.

The V call is TRBV7-9, the J call TRBJ1-1; D is possibly TRBD1 (6 bases). CDR3 size: 17 residues. V lost 1 base to trimming and J lost 3 bases, with 18 bases between them. From germline, CDR1 is SEHNR and CDR2 FQNEAQ (reference sequence). The CDR3: CASSLGGLDGGHTEAFF. DNA of the CDR3: TGTGCCAGCAGCTTAGGGGGCCTCGATGGGGGCCACACTGAAGCTTTCTTT.

The genes are TRBV9 and TRBJ1-2; D perhaps matches TRBD1 (5 bases). The germline V gene has CDR1 SGDLS and CDR2 YYNGEE. V shed 0 bases and J shed 5 bases, with 14 bases lying between them. The CDR3 spans 15 residues. The CDR3 sequence: CASSVADGGSYGYTF. CDR3 in DNA: TGTGCCAGCAGCGTAGCTGATGGGGGGAGTTATGGCTACACCTTC. Full variable domain (rest looked up from reference TRBV9 and TRBJ1-2): DSGVTQTPKHLITATGQRVTLRCSPRSGDLSVYWYQQSLDQGLQFLIQYYNGEERAKGNILERFSAQQFPDLHSELNLSSLELGDSALYFCASSVADGGSYGYTFGSGTRLTVV.

This clonotype occurred a few times. V gene TRBV12-5 combines with J gene TRBJ2-6, with D perhaps TRBD1 (6 bases). Trimming pared 2 bases from V and 4 bases from J, leaving 12 bases between. Per the germline V gene, CDR1 is LGHNT and CDR2 is FRNRAP. There are 16 residues in the CDR3. The CDR3 coding sequence is TGTGCTAGTGGTTTGTCCGCAGGGACAGGGGCCAACGTCCTGACTTTC. This gives the protein CASGLSAGTGANVLTF.

There are a few counts of this clonotype. V and J are TRBV19 and TRBJ2-7; D is perhaps TRBD1 (5 bases). The CDR3 is 11 amino acids. Per germline, CDR1 LNHDA and CDR2 SQIVND (reference sequence). With 6 bases removed from V and 4 bases from J, the gap between germline ends came to 7 bases. CDR3 amino acids: CASRGVYEQYF. CDR3 sequence (DNA): TGTGCCAGTAGAGGGGTTTACGAGCAGTACTTC.

CDR3 DNA sequence: TGTGCCAGCAGTTATGCGGGAGCGGGGAGCACAGATACGCAGTATTTT. Its translation is CASSYAGAGSTDTQYF. The chain recombines TRBV6-5 with TRBJ2-3; 7 bases line up with TRBD2. The length of the CDR3 is 16 residues. V gave up 3 bases and J gave up 0 bases; unmatched junction bases: 6. CDR1 is MNHEY and CDR2 is SVGAGI in the germline V gene.

This clonotype was counted between two and nine times. This rearrangement joins TRBV6-5 to TRBJ1-2; 8 nucleotides line up with TRBD1. From germline, CDR1 is MNHEY and CDR2 SVGAGI. J lost 8 bases, V lost 6 bases, and 11 bases had no gene match. The CDR3 runs 14 residues. CDR3 in DNA: TGTGCCAGCAGCCGATTCGGGACAGGTGGAGGCTACACCTTC. Its translation is CASSRFGTGGGYTF.

This clonotype appeared a single time. The gene calls are TRBV5-4 and TRBJ1-1; D not resolved. The CDR3 has 12 residues. Germline V gene sequence: CDR1 SGHNT, CDR2 YYREEE (reference sequence). The ends were cut back, 2 bases at V and 7 bases at J, with 9 bases in the middle. This CDR3 is CASSFYTLEAFF. The CDR3 DNA is TGTGCCAGCAGCTTCTACACACTTGAAGCTTTCTTT.

The V call is TRBV12-5, the J call TRBJ2-5, with 14 bases lining up with TRBD2. In germline, CDR1 is LGHNT, CDR2 FRNRAP. The CDR3 loop spans 15 amino acids. The V and J ends lost 4 bases and 2 bases, in that order; junction bases with no gene match: 0. CDR3 sequence reads: CASGWTSGGQETQYF. CDR3 DNA sequence: TGTGCTAGTGGTTGGACTAGCGGGGGGCAAGAGACCCAGTACTTC.

V usage is TRBV11-3 and J usage is TRBJ2-1, with D perhaps assigned TRBD1 or TRBD2 (6 bases each). The CDR3 extends over 14 amino acids. V lost 0 bases and J lost 8, with 11 bases in between. Germline assignment: CDR1 SGHNT and CDR2 YENEEA. The CDR3 loop is CASSLDRGPHEQFF. The CDR3, as DNA: TGTGCCAGCAGCTTAGATCGGGGGCCCCATGAGCAGTTCTTC.

This clonotype occurred many times. This chain links TRBV7-2 with TRBJ1-1; maybe TRBD1 (6 bases). Per germline, CDR1 SGHTA and CDR2 FQGNSA. V lost 3 bases to trimming and J lost 4 bases, with 12 bases between them. This CDR3 is built from 14 residues. In nucleotides, the CDR3 is TGTGCCAGCAGCTTGGGGGCAGGAAGCACTGAAGCTTTCTTT. Its protein is CASSLGAGSTEAFF.

This clonotype was counted between two and nine times. The V call is TRBV6-1, the J call TRBJ2-2; 9 nucleotides agree with TRBD1. The CDR3 is made up of 15 amino acids. CDR1 and CDR2 (germline): MNHNS, SASEGT. V shed 5 bases and J 6 bases; nucleotides not matched to a gene: 7. The CDR3 DNA is TGTGCCAGCAGTTCCCGGGACAGGGAGTCCGGGGAGCTGTTTTTT. As protein: CASSSRDRESGELFF.